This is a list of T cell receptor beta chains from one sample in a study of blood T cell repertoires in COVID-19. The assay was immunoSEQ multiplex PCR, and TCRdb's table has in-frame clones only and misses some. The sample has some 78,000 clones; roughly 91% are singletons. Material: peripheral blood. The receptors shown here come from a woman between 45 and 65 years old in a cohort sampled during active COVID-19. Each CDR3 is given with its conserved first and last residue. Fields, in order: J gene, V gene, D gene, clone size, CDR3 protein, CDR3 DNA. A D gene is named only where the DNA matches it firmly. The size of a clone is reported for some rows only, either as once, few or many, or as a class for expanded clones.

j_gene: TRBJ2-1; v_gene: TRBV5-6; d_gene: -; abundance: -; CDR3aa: CASLHDGTGGDEQFF; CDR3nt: TGTGCCAGCCTACACGACGGTACGGGGGGCGATGAGCAGTTCTTC
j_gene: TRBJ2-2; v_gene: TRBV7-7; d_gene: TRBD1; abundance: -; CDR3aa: CASSLDTGAGELFF; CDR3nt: TGTGCTAGCAGCTTAGACACAGGGGCCGGGGAGCTGTTTTTT
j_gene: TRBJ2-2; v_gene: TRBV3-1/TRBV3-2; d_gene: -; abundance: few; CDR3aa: CASRRSGRTTGELFF; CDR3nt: TGTGCCAGCAGACGATCAGGTCGTACCACCGGGGAGCTGTTTTTT
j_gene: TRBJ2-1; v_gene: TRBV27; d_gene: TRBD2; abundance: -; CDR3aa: CASSASGSSYNEQFF; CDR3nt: TGTGCCAGCAGTGCGAGCGGGAGCTCCTACAATGAGCAGTTCTTC
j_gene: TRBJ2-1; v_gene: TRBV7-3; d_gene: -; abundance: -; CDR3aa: CASSPEDRRGNEQFF; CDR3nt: TGTGCCAGCAGCCCCGAGGACAGAAGGGGAAATGAGCAGTTCTTC
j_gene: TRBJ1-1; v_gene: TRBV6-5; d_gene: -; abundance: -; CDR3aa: CASSLEGLNTEAFF; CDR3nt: TGTGCCAGCAGTTTGGAGGGCTTGAACACTGAAGCTTTCTTT
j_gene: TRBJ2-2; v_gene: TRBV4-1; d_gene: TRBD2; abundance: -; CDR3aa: CASSQSDMGLVTGELFF; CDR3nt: TGCGCCAGCAGCCAATCAGACATGGGACTAGTAACCGGGGAGCTGTTTTTT
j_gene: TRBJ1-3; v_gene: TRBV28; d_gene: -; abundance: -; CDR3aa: CASSPPPVPGNTIYF; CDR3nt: TGTGCCAGCAGCCCCCCCCCTGTCCCGGGAAACACCATATATTTT
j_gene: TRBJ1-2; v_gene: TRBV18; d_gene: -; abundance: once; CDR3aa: CASSPPDSDGYTF; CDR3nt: TGTGCCAGCTCACCACCCGACAGTGATGGCTACACCTTC
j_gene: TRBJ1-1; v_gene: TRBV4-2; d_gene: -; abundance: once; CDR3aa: CASSQGGEAFF; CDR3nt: TGTGCCAGCAGCCAAGGAGGTGAAGCTTTCTTT
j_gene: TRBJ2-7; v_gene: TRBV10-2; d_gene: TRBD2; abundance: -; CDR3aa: CASSDGTSGPYEQYF; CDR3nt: TGCGCCAGCAGTGACGGGACTAGCGGTCCCTACGAGCAGTACTTC
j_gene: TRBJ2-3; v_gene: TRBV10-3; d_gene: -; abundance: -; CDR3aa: CAISEGRVGDTQYF; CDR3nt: TGTGCCATCAGTGAGGGGCGCGTGGGAGATACGCAGTATTTT
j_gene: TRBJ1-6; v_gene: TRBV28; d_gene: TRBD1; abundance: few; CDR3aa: CASSLGPRGNSPLHF; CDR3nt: TGTGCCAGCAGTTTAGGACCCAGGGGGAATTCACCCCTCCACTTT
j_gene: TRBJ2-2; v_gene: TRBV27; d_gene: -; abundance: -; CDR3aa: CASSTHSRGTGELFF; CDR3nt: TGTGCCAGCAGTACCCATTCGAGAGGTACCGGGGAGCTGTTTTTT
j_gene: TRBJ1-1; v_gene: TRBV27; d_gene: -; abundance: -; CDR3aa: CASSLERVGLIGAEAFF; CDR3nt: TGTGCCAGCAGTTTGGAGCGTGTGGGGCTGATAGGGGCTGAAGCTTTCTTT
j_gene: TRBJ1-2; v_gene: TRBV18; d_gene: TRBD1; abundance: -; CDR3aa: CASSPSGQSYGYTF; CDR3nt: TGTGCCAGCTCACCATCGGGACAGTCCTATGGCTACACCTTC
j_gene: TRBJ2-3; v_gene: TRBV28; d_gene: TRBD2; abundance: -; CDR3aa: CASSPRGEWVAWNTDTQYF; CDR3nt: TGTGCCAGCAGCCCTCGGGGGGAGTGGGTAGCATGGAACACAGATACGCAGTATTTT
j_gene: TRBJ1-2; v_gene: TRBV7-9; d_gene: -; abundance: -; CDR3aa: CASSLGQNYGYTF; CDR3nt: TGTGCCAGCAGCTTAGGACAGAACTATGGCTACACCTTC
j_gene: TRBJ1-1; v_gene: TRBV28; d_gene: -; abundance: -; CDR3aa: CASSFPGQLNTEAFF; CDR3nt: TGTGCCAGCAGTTTCCCCGGACAGCTTAACACTGAAGCTTTCTTT
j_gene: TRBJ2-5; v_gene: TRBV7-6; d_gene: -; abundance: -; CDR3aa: CASSLAGGAPGPWVGTQYF; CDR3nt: TGTGCCAGCAGCTTAGCGGGGGGAGCCCCCGGACCCTGGGTTGGGACCCAGTACTTC
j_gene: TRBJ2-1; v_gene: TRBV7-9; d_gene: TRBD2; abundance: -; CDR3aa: CASSSTLATSYNEQFF; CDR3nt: TGTGCCAGCAGCTCAACACTAGCGACTTCCTACAATGAGCAGTTCTTC
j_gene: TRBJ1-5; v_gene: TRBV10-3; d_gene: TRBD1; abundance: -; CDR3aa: CATGGEAGTVNSNQPQHF; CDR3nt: TGTGCCACCGGGGGGGAGGCCGGGACAGTAAATAGCAATCAGCCCCAGCATTTT
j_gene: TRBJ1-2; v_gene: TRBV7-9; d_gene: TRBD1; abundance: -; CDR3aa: CASSFGGGHYGYTF; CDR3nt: TGTGCCAGCAGCTTTGGAGGGGGCCACTATGGCTACACCTTC
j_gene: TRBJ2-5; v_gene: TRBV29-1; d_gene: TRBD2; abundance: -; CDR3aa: CSVSGTSGTETQYF; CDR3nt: TGCAGCGTTTCCGGGACTAGCGGGACGGAGACCCAGTACTTC
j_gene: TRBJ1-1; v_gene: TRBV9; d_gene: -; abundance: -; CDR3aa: CASSPRDYTEAFF; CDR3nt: TGTGCCAGCAGCCCTAGAGATTACACTGAAGCTTTCTTT
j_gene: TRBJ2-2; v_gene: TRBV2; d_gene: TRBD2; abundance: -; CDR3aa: CASSEGLAGNTGELFF; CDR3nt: TGTGCCAGCAGTGAAGGGCTAGCGGGGAACACCGGGGAGCTGTTTTTT
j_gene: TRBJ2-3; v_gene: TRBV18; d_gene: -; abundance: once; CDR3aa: CASSSGGITDTQYF; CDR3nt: TGTGCCAGCTCCTCTGGCGGTATCACAGATACGCAGTATTTT
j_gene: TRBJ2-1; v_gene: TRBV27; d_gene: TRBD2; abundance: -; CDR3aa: CASFRPGLAGYNEQFF; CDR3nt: TGTGCCAGTTTTAGGCCAGGGCTAGCGGGATACAATGAGCAGTTCTTC
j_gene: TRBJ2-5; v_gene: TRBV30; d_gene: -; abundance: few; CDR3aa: CAWSPQVGAQETQYF; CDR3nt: TGTGCCTGGAGTCCACAGGTTGGGGCTCAAGAGACCCAGTACTTC
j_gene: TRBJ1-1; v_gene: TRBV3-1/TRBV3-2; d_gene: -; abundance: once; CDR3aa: CASSQEGGVTEAFF; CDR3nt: TGTGCCAGCAGCCAAGAGGGCGGGGTTACTGAAGCTTTCTTT
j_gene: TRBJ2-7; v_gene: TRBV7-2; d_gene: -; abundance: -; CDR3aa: CASSLGVRGSYEQYF; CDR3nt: TGTGCCAGCAGCTTAGGCGTTAGGGGGTCCTACGAGCAGTACTTC